This TCR beta chain stems from a study of blood T cells in healthy people across ages. Through a sample-barcoded 5' primer and a J-beta primer mix, a second PCR was run for roughly 6 to 11 cycles. Each CDR3 protein is one row after TCRdb ran MiXCR on the 5' RACE reads. The sample carries hundreds of thousands of distinct CDR3 sequences, under 25% recorded once. The V gene's germline CDR1 is LGHDT and CDR2 YNNKEL (reference sequence). The germline V and J ends were trimmed by 5 bases and 3 bases, with 7 bases remaining between them. CDR3 length equals 13 residues. This clonotype was observed a few times.

The specimen was blood. This chain uses TRBV3-1 with TRBJ2-2, with TRBD1 as a possible D gene (5 bases). The TCR was taken from a man aged 70 or older in good health. The CDR3 nucleotides are TGTGCCAGCAGCAGCAGGGACACCGGGGAGCTGTTTTTT. Encoded protein: CASSSRDTGELFF.